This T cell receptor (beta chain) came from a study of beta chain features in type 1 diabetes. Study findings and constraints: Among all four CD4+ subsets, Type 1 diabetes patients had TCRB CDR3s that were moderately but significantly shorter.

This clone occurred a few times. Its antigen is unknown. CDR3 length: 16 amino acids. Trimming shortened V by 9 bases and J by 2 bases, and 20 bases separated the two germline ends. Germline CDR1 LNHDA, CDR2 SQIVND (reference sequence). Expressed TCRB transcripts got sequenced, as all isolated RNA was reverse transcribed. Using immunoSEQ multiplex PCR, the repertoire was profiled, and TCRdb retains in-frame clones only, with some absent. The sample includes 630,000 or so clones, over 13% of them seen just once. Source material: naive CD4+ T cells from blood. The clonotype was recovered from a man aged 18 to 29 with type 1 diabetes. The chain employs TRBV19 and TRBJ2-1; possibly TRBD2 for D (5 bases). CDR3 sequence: CASLPRSVGTYNEQFF. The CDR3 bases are TGTGCCAGCCTCCCCAGGTCTGTCGGGACCTACAATGAGCAGTTCTTC.